This paragraph covers one T cell receptor beta chain sequence. Its matching antigen is unknown. Incorporated into the TCR beta cDNA libraries were unique molecular identifiers, which served to reduce PCR and sequencing biases. Using its own MiXCR run on the PCR reads, TCRdb lists one record per CDR3 protein. The sample lists over 700,000 distinct CDR3 sequences; less than 35% were seen once. V gave up 0 bases and J gave up 4 bases; unmatched junction bases: 5. CDR1 and CDR2 (germline): LGHNA, YSLEER. The CDR3 sequence is 15 residues long. These data are taken from a study of post-analysis software for immune sequencing data. General observations from the study: When patients were compared with controls, about five TRBV segments were more frequent, TRBV5-6, TRBV5-1 and TRBV20-1 among them.

The chain employs TRBV4-3 and TRBJ2-7; 8 bases match TRBD1. The sample consisted of blood. The clonotype originates from a girl aged 10-17 years with multiple sclerosis. CDR3 amino acids: CASSQDQDRAYEQYF. In DNA form, the CDR3 reads TGCGCCAGCAGCCAAGATCAGGACAGGGCTTACGAGCAGTACTTC.